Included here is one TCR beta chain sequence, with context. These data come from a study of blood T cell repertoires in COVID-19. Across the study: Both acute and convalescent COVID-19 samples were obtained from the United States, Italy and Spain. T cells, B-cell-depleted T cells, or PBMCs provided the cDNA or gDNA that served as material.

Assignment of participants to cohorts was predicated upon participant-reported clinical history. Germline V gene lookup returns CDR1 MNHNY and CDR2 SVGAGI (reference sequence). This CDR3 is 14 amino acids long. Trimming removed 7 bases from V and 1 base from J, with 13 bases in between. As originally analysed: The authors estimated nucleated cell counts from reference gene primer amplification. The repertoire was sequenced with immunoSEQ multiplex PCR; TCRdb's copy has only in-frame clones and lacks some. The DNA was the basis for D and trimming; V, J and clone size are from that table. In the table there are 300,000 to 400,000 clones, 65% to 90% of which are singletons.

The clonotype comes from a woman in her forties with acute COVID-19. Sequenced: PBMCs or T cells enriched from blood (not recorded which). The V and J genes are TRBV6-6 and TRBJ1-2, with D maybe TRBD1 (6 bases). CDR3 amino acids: CASMWGTINYGYTF. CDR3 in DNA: TGTGCCAGCATGTGGGGGACAATTAACTATGGCTACACCTTC.